The T cell receptor beta chain under discussion was sequenced for a study of T cell repertoires in cytomegalovirus infection. Study overall: HLA-C-restricted CMV epitopes, recently identified, and well-studied HLA-B-restricted ones were used by the study.

V was pared by 4 bases and J by 3 bases, with 6 bases of the junction left unmatched. The CDR3 sequence is 14 residues long. Germline assignment: CDR1 SGHNT and CDR2 YYREEE (reference sequence). This clonotype was observed a few times. What it binds is not known. TCRdb fed the reads into MiXCR, producing one record per CDR3 protein. The sample shows hundreds of thousands of distinct CDR3 sequences, roughly a third of them seen only once. Sequencing was performed on cultured PBMCs, taken from culture after CMV antigen stimulation. This chain connects TRBV5-4 to TRBJ1-1, with 7 bases that match TRBD1. The sequence derives from a human donor in good health (CMV status not recorded). Some clones in this sample may be carry-over from other donors' samples. Here the CDR3 reads CASSLGTDDTEAFF. The CDR3 coding sequence is TGTGCCAGCAGCCTTGGGACAGACGACACTGAAGCTTTCTTT.